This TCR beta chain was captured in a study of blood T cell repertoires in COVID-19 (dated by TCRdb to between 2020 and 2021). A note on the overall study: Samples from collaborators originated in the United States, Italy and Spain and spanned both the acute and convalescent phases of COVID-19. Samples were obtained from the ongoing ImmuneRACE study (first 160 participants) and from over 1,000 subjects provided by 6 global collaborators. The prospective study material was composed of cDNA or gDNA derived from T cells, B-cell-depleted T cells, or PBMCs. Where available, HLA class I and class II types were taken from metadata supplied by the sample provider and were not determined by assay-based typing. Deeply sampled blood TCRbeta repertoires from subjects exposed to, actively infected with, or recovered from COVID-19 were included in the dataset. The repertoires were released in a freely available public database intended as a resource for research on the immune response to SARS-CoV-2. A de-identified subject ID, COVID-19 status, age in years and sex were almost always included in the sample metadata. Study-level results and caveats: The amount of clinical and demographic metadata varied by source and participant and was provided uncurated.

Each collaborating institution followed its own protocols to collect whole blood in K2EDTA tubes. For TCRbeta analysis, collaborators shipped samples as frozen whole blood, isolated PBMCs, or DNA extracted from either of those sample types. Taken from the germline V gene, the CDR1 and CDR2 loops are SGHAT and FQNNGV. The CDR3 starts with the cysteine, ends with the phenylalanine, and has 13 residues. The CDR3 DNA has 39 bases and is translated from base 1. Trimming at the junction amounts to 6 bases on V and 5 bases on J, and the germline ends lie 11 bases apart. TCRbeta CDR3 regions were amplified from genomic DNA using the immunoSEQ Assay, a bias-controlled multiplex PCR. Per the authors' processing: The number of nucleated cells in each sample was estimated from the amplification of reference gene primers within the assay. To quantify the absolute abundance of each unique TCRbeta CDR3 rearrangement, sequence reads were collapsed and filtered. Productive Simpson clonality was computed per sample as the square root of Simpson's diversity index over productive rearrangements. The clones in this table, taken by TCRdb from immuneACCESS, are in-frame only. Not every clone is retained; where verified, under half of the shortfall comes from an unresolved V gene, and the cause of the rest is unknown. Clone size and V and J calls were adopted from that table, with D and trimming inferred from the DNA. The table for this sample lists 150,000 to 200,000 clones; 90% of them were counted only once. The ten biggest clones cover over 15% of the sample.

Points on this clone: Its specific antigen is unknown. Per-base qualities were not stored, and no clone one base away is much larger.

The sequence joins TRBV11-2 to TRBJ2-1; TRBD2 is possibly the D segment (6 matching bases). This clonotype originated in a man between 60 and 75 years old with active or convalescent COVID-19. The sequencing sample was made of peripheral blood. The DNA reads TGTGCCAGCAGACTGCGGGGCGACAATGAGCAGTTCTTC. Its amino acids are CASRLRGDNEQFF.